The sequence of this T cell receptor (beta chain) was determined in a study of CD8+CD57+ T cells in acquired aplastic anemia. Background on the study: On average, sorted CD4+ and CD8+ cells gave 3 to 4 ug of DNA. The study's findings and limits: Patients were compared with controls for CD8+ Simpson's diversity, and no significant difference emerged.

This clonotype occurred many times. No antigen is known for it. Genomic DNA acted as the template from which TCR beta VDJ combination and CDR3 sequence profiling were carried out. TCRdb re-derived calls from the reads in MiXCR, one entry per CDR3 protein. The table shows around 150,000 distinct CDR3 sequences, with more than 40% occurring only once. Patients selected for sequencing had displayed CD8+CD57+ cell expansion by flow cytometry. This sequence originates from a human donor with aplastic anemia. The sample comprised sorted CD4+, CD8+, or CD8+CD57+ T cells (not recorded which) from PBMCs.

The CDR3 loop is CASSKGGTYTGELFF. CDR3 nucleotides: TGTGCCAGTAGTAAGGGCGGAACTTACACCGGGGAGCTGTTTTTT. V and J are TRBV19 and TRBJ2-2; D is uncertain. Trimming pared 4 bases from V and 3 bases from J, leaving 12 bases between. Per germline, CDR1 LNHDA and CDR2 SQIVND (reference sequence). This CDR3 spans 15 amino acids.